Each of the 27 T cell receptor beta chains below was sequenced from the same sample in a study of OX40 agonist ivuxolimab in advanced cancers. The library was generated by the immunoSEQ multiplex PCR assay. TCRdb provides this immuneACCESS table in a form limited to in-frame rearrangements. Some clones are lacking; in checked studies, under half of them reflect an unresolved V gene, and why the rest are absent is not known. The sample includes 75,000 to 100,000 clones, with just over 85% observed a single time. The top ten hold approximately 2% of the sample. The material sequenced was CD4+ or CD8+ T cells sorted from blood, taken in a trial of the OX40 agonist ivuxolimab. The receptor set was obtained from an adult with an advanced solid tumor such as melanoma, head and neck, liver or kidney cancer.

The chain couples TRBV25-1 to TRBJ2-1, with 8 bases matching TRBD1. The CDR3 is 17 amino acids. Germline lookup yields CDR1 MGHDK and CDR2 SYGVNS. Unmatched junction bases numbered 6, after V lost 2 bases and J lost 0 bases. The CDR3 sequence is CASSEALDRGSYNEQFF. CDR3 sequence (DNA): TGTGCCAGCAGTGAAGCCTTAGACAGGGGCTCCTACAATGAGCAGTTCTTC.

The gene calls are TRBV6-1 and TRBJ1-2; D gene ambiguous. Germline loops: CDR1 MNHNS, CDR2 SASEGT. Trimming shortened V by 2 bases and J by 4 bases, and 8 bases separated the two germline ends. The CDR3 is made up of 13 amino acids. Written as DNA, the CDR3 is TGTGCCAGCAGTGAACGAAGATTCTATGGCTACACCTTC. Its translation is CASSERRFYGYTF.

The chain combines TRBV29-1 with TRBJ2-3, with a weak D call TRBD1 (5 bases). The CDR3 has 17 residues. Between the trimmed V and J ends, which lost 1 base and 2 bases, there was a span of 19 bases. Germline CDR1 SQVTM, CDR2 ANQGSEA. DNA for the CDR3: TGCAGCGTTGAAGCACTTGCAGGGTTGGGGAACACAGATACGCAGTATTTT. Translating gives CSVEALAGLGNTDTQYF.

The table lists this clone with a count of one. V and J are TRBV7-2 and TRBJ2-5; D is ambiguous. V lost 5 bases, J lost 5 bases, and 9 bases lay in between. This CDR3 contains 12 residues. From germline, CDR1 is SGHTA and CDR2 FQGNSA. Here the CDR3 DNA reads TGTGCCAGCAGCAGGGCACGGGAGACCCAGTACTTC. It specifies CASSRARETQYF.

The chain couples TRBV29-1 to TRBJ2-4; D is possibly TRBD1 (6 bases). Germline CDR1 and CDR2: SQVTM and ANQGSEA. The CDR3 extends over 11 amino acids. V lost 6 bases to trimming and J lost 8 bases, with 11 bases between them. CDR3 region: CSVDSGDIQYF. The CDR3 nucleotides read TGCAGCGTGGACAGTGGGGACATTCAGTACTTC.

The chain joins TRBV10-1 to TRBJ1-5, with a possible D match to TRBD1 (5 bases). V gave up 4 bases and J gave up 7 bases, with 11 bases separating them. The CDR3 consists of 13 residues. Germline V gene data show CDR1 as WNHNN and CDR2 as SYGVQD (reference sequence). CDR3 residues: CASSAGKGQPQHF. The CDR3 region has the DNA TGCGCCAGCAGTGCAGGGAAGGGGCAGCCCCAGCATTTT.

In this sample, this clone turned up a few times. CDR3 DNA sequence: TGTGCCAGCAGTTTATACCTCTCAGGGGTCGACACTGAAGCTTTCTTT. It specifies CASSLYLSGVDTEAFF. The chain recombines TRBV27 with TRBJ1-1; possible D gene TRBD1, 6 bases. The V end was cut by 1 base, the J end by 3 bases, with 15 bases between. The germline CDR1 and CDR2 sequences are MNHEY and SMNVEV (reference sequence). CDR3 length equals 16 residues.

The chain couples TRBV14 to TRBJ2-1; D remains ambiguous. The CDR3 consists of 14 residues. Trimming pared 0 bases from V and 13 bases from J, leaving 16 bases between. Germline V gene data show CDR1 as SGHDN and CDR2 as FVKESK. CDR3 residues: CASSQDIVQQSQFF. CDR3 sequence (DNA): TGTGCCAGCAGCCAAGATATCGTTCAGCAAAGCCAGTTCTTC. Full variable domain (outside the CDR3, taken from reference TRBV14 and TRBJ2-1): EAGVTQFPSHSVIEKGQTVTLRCDPISGHDNLYWYRRVMGKEIKFLLHFVKESKQDESGMPNNRFLAERTGGTYSTLKVQPAELEDSGVYFCASSQDIVQQSQFFGPGTRLTVL.

J is TRBJ2-2 and V is TRBV7-3; D is undetermined. CDR1 is SGHTA and CDR2 is FQGTGA in the germline V gene. The CDR3 totals 15 residues. The germline V and J ends were trimmed by 5 bases and 8 bases, with 18 bases remaining between them. The CDR3 loop is CASSRHLPPMGELFF. CDR3 bases: TGTGCCAGCAGCAGACACCTACCCCCCATGGGGGAGCTGTTTTTT.

The J gene is TRBJ1-1, the V gene TRBV9; no firm D call. The CDR3 runs to 13 residues. The V gene's germline CDR1 is SGDLS and CDR2 YYNGEE. Between the trimmed V and J ends, which lost 4 bases and 1 base, there was a span of 8 bases. The CDR3 loop is CASSLTPNTEAFF. CDR3 in DNA: TGTGCCAGCAGCCTTACGCCGAACACTGAAGCTTTCTTT.

The CDR3 region has the DNA TGTGCCAGGAATCAGGACTACTTTAGCACAGATACGCAGTATTTT. Translating gives CARNQDYFSTDTQYF. The chain couples TRBV27 to TRBJ2-3; D perhaps matches TRBD2 (6 bases). Trimming removed 9 bases from V and 0 bases from J, with 16 bases in between. The CDR3 has 15 amino acids. In germline, CDR1 is MNHEY, CDR2 SMNVEV (reference sequence).

CDR3 residues: CASSLGPSYNEQFF. The CDR3, as DNA: TGCGCCAGCAGCTTGGGTCCCTCCTACAATGAGCAGTTCTTC. The chain carries TRBV5-1 and TRBJ2-1; D remains unclear. Per germline, CDR1 SGHRS and CDR2 YFSETQ. This CDR3 spans 14 amino acids. V gave up 0 bases and J gave up 0 bases, with 4 bases separating them. Complete variable domain (other parts from reference TRBV5-1 and TRBJ2-1): KAGVTQTPRYLIKTRGQQVTLSCSPISGHRSVSWYQQTPGQGLQFLFEYFSETQRNKGNFPGRFSGRQFSNSRSEMNVSTLELGDSALYLCASSLGPSYNEQFFGPGTRLTVL.

V usage is TRBV18 and J usage is TRBJ2-7; the D is unclear. CDR3 size: 14 residues. Trimming stripped 2 bases from V and 2 bases from J, with 10 bases between. The germline V gene encodes CDR1 KGHSH and CDR2 LQKENI. The CDR3 here is CASSPSTDAYEQYF. In DNA form, the CDR3 reads TGTGCCAGCTCACCATCGACGGATGCCTACGAGCAGTACTTC.

CDR3 sequence: CAIRLPSGQGIYEQYF. CDR3 nucleotides: TGTGCCATCAGATTACCATCGGGGCAGGGAATATACGAGCAGTACTTC. The rearrangement uses TRBV10-3 and TRBJ2-7; either TRBD1 or TRBD2 may supply D (5 bases each). Trimming left V 6 bases short and J 4 bases short, with 22 bases between. The CDR3 totals 16 residues. Germline V gene data show CDR1 as ENHRY and CDR2 as SYGVKD.

The table lists this clone with a count of one. The rearrangement joins TRBV6-1 to TRBJ1-1; D is ambiguous. CDR3 size: 15 residues. Trimming stripped 1 base from V and 0 bases from J, with 9 bases between. CDR1 is MNHNS, CDR2 SASEGT, per germline. Written as DNA, the CDR3 is TGTGCCAGCAGTGAAGGCAGATACATGAACACTGAAGCTTTCTTT. Its protein product is CASSEGRYMNTEAFF.

The rearrangement uses TRBV5-6 and TRBJ1-1; a possible D gene is TRBD1 (5 bases). Germline V CDR1 and CDR2: SGHDT, YYEEEE. This CDR3 is 14 amino acids long. CDR3 loop: CASSGRGRGTEAFF. DNA for the CDR3: TGTGCGAGTTCTGGACGGGGCCGGGGCACTGAAGCTTTCTTT.

This chain links TRBV28 with TRBJ1-1; D is unresolved. The germline V gene encodes CDR1 MDHEN and CDR2 SYDVKM. The CDR3 consists of 11 residues. Trimming took 3 bases from V and 5 from J, leaving 4 bases between them. The CDR3 is CASSFVTEAFF. The CDR3 DNA follows: TGTGCCAGCAGTTTTGTTACTGAAGCTTTCTTT. The variable domain in full, completed from reference TRBV28 and TRBJ1-1, reads DVKVTQSSRYLVKRTGEKVFLECVQDMDHENMFWYRQDPGLGLRLIYFSYDVKMKEKGDIPEGYSVSREKKERFSLILESASTNQTSMYLCASSFVTEAFFGQGTRLTVV.

This rearrangement joins TRBV19 to TRBJ2-3, with 14 bases identical to TRBD2. V lost 7 bases and J lost 6; bases outside the gene matches: 6. The CDR3 extends over 15 amino acids. CDR1 LNHDA and CDR2 SQIVND come from the germline V gene (reference sequence). DNA of the CDR3: TGTGCCAGTACCTTGACTAGCGGGAGGGAGGATACGCAGTATTTT. Protein product: CASTLTSGREDTQYF.

The gene calls are TRBV9 and TRBJ1-3, with D unclear. The CDR3 runs to 14 residues. Germline V gene sequence: CDR1 SGDLS, CDR2 YYNGEE. V dropped 0 bases and J dropped 4 bases, with 8 bases sitting between them. The CDR3 sequence is CASSVGTGGNTIYF. In DNA form, the CDR3 reads TGTGCCAGCAGCGTAGGAACGGGGGGAAACACCATATATTTT. Using reference TRBV9 and TRBJ1-3 for the parts outside the CDR3, the full variable domain is DSGVTQTPKHLITATGQRVTLRCSPRSGDLSVYWYQQSLDQGLQFLIQYYNGEERAKGNILERFSAQQFPDLHSELNLSSLELGDSALYFCASSVGTGGNTIYFGEGSWLTVV.

The rearrangement joins TRBV9 to TRBJ2-2, with D uncertain. The CDR3 sequence is 15 residues long. Trimming pared 6 bases from V and 4 bases from J, leaving 16 bases between. Germline-derived CDR1 and CDR2 are SGDLS and YYNGEE. CDR3 loop: CASTPGARSTGELFF. The DNA of the CDR3 is TGTGCCAGCACCCCCGGCGCACGTAGCACCGGGGAGCTGTTTTTT.

The V and J genes are TRBV6-1 and TRBJ2-7; 7 bases are shared with TRBD2. The CDR3 length is 16 residues. V dropped 1 base and J dropped 0; count of bases not matched to a gene: 6. Germline V gene sequence: CDR1 MNHNS, CDR2 SASEGT. DNA of the CDR3: TGTGCCAGCAGTGAAGGTTCAGGGAGGGTCTCCTACGAGCAGTACTTC. This gives the protein CASSEGSGRVSYEQYF.

V is TRBV9 and J is TRBJ2-3, with D hard to call. CDR3 size: 14 residues. Germline V gives CDR1 SGDLS, CDR2 YYNGEE. V lost 0 bases to trimming and J lost 0 bases, with 5 bases between them. CDR3 residues: CASSVDGSTDTQYF. CDR3 nucleotides: TGTGCCAGCAGCGTAGACGGGAGCACAGATACGCAGTATTTT.

The gene calls are TRBV18 and TRBJ2-3; the D is unclear. Trimming cost V 0 bases and J 2 bases, with 9 bases left between them. This CDR3 is 15 amino acids long. CDR1 is KGHSH and CDR2 is LQKENI in the germline V gene. The CDR3 region has the DNA TGTGCCAGCTCACCACCTTGGCGCCCCACAGATACGCAGTATTTT. Translation: CASSPPWRPTDTQYF.

Here the CDR3 DNA reads TGTGCCAGCAGCGTAGCCCCGGGTGGCGAGCAGTACTTC. It codes for CASSVAPGGEQYF. The V and J genes are TRBV9 and TRBJ2-7, with D unclear. From germline, CDR1 is SGDLS and CDR2 YYNGEE. V lost 0 bases and J 6 bases, leaving 10 bases between the germline ends. CDR3 length: 13 residues.

This chain connects TRBV25-1 to TRBJ2-5, with 7 bases fitting TRBD2. The CDR3 is 14 residues long. Losses at the gene ends were 10 bases for V and 5 bases for J; bases not matched to a gene: 13. CDR1 is MGHDK, CDR2 SYGVNS, per germline. CDR3 amino acids: CATGSGGSGETQYF. For the CDR3, the DNA is TGTGCCACCGGTAGTGGCGGGAGCGGGGAGACCCAGTACTTC.

The chain couples TRBV6-5 to TRBJ2-5; D uncertain. V lost 6 bases to trimming and J lost 6 bases, with 11 bases between them. Germline lookup yields CDR1 MNHEY and CDR2 SVGAGI. CDR3 length: 12 amino acids. The CDR3 spells CASRQGKKTQYF. The CDR3 nucleotides read TGTGCCAGCAGACAAGGCAAAAAGACCCAGTACTTC.

This chain joins TRBV4-3 and TRBJ2-6, with unresolved D. The CDR3 spans 14 residues. The germline gives CDR1 LGHNA, CDR2 YSLEER. V shed 4 bases and J shed 0 bases, with 4 bases lying between them. CDR3 region: CASSLNSGANVLTF. The CDR3 region has the DNA TGCGCCAGCAGCCTTAACTCTGGGGCCAACGTCCTGACTTTC.